Below are 26 T cell receptor beta chains sequenced from a single sample in a study of OX40 agonist ivuxolimab in advanced cancers. Libraries were prepared by immunoSEQ multiplex PCR; TCRdb keeps only in-frame clonotypes and omits some of them. The repertoire holds 37,000 or so clones, with approximately 90% as singletons. This sample comprised CD4+ or CD8+ T cells sorted from blood, obtained in a trial of the OX40 agonist ivuxolimab. These receptors were taken from an adult with an advanced solid tumor such as melanoma, head and neck, liver or kidney cancer.

The chain carries TRBV2 and TRBJ2-6; possibly TRBD1 for D (5 bases). The CDR3 consists of 18 residues. The ends were cut back, 0 bases at V and 2 bases at J, with 14 bases in the middle. The germline V gene encodes CDR1 SNHLY and CDR2 FYNNEI. The CDR3 DNA is TGTGCCAGCAGTGAAGCCTCCCAGGGATATACTGGGGCCAACGTCCTGACTTTC. Translated: CASSEASQGYTGANVLTF.

The CDR3 DNA reads TGTGCCAGCAGCCGGGACAGGGGGGGATCTTCACCCCTCCACTTT. It specifies CASSRDRGGSSPLHF. V usage is TRBV5-6 and J usage is TRBJ1-6; 11 bases fit TRBD1. V lost 4 bases to trimming and J lost 9 bases; unmatched junction nucleotides: 6. CDR3 length: 15 residues. Germline loops: CDR1 SGHDT, CDR2 YYEEEE.

J is TRBJ1-2 and V is TRBV6-5; TRBD1 agrees at 9 bases. The V gene end was trimmed by 7 bases and the J gene end by 2 bases; junction bases not matched to a gene: 8. The CDR3 loop spans 15 amino acids. Germline V gene data show CDR1 as MNHEY and CDR2 as SVGAGI. CDR3 amino acids: CASKEIQGANYGYTF. The CDR3 DNA reads TGTGCCAGCAAGGAGATACAGGGGGCGAACTATGGCTACACCTTC.

The CDR3 loop is CAISETEQETQYF. In DNA, the CDR3 is TGTGCCATCAGTGAAACGGAGCAAGAGACCCAGTACTTC. The rearrangement uses TRBV10-3 and TRBJ2-5; D ambiguous. CDR3 length: 13 amino acids. Trimming left V 3 bases short and J 2 bases short, with 7 bases between. Germline-derived CDR1 and CDR2 are ENHRY and SYGVKD.

The chain carries TRBV5-4 and TRBJ2-3, with no clear D. The CDR3 spans 14 residues. V was cut by 7 bases and J by 2 bases, with 14 bases left in between. In germline, CDR1 is SGHNT, CDR2 YYREEE (reference sequence). The CDR3 DNA reads as TGTGCCAGCTCCATAGACCCACTCACAGATACGCAGTATTTT. Translated: CASSIDPLTDTQYF.

V usage is TRBV19 and J usage is TRBJ1-2; 8 positions match TRBD1. The CDR3 has 15 residues. Trimming at V came to 10 bases and at J to 10 bases, leaving 20 bases not matched to a gene. CDR1 LNHDA and CDR2 SQIVND come from the germline V gene (reference sequence). In DNA form, the CDR3 reads TGTGCCATCGAAAGCGGGATCGGACAGGGAAGACTCTACACCTTC. Translated: CAIESGIGQGRLYTF.

This chain uses TRBV7-9 with TRBJ2-3, with a weak D call TRBD2 (6 bases). The CDR3 is made up of 14 amino acids. Trimming cost V 5 bases and J 4 bases, with 13 bases left between them. From germline, CDR1 is SEHNR and CDR2 FQNEAQ (reference sequence). In nucleotides, the CDR3 is TGTGCCAGCAGCCAGAGGGACTCCCCAGATACGCAGTATTTT. It translates to CASSQRDSPDTQYF.

The chain is built from TRBV6-1 and TRBJ2-7, with 12 nucleotides matching TRBD2. Looked up from germline, CDR1 is MNHNS and CDR2 is SASEGT. Losses at the gene ends were 6 bases for V and 2 bases for J; bases not matched to a gene: 2. This CDR3 spans 14 amino acids. CDR3 nucleotide sequence: TGTGCCAGCAGGGGACTAGCGGGCCCCTACGAGCAGTACTTC. As protein: CASRGLAGPYEQYF.

The V and J genes are TRBV5-1 and TRBJ1-3, with no clear D. V shed 0 bases and J shed 0 bases, with 7 bases lying between them. The CDR3 is made up of 15 amino acids. In germline, CDR1 is SGHRS, CDR2 YFSETQ. CDR3 DNA: TGCGCCAGCAGCTTGGAAGGGAACTCTGGAAACACCATATATTTT. This codes for CASSLEGNSGNTIYF.

V gene TRBV19 combines with J gene TRBJ1-1; D might be TRBD1 (5 bases). Germline CDR1 and CDR2: LNHDA and SQIVND (reference sequence). CDR3 length equals 13 residues. V was pared by 1 base and J by 8 bases, with 11 bases between. The DNA of the CDR3 is TGTGCCAGTAGTATAGTAGGGACGAGGGAAGCTTTCTTT. Residues: CASSIVGTREAFF.

This chain uses TRBV7-9 with TRBJ1-1, with D unresolved. Germline V lookup: CDR1 SEHNR, CDR2 FQNEAQ (reference sequence). V lost 1 base, J lost 8 bases, and 5 bases lay in between. This CDR3 spans 11 amino acids. CDR3 bases: TGTGCCAGCAGCTTAGACCGGGAAGCTTTCTTT. It encodes CASSLDREAFF.

This clone was found a few times. The chain has TRBV20-1 and TRBJ1-2; the D is unclear. Germline V gene data show CDR1 as DFQATT and CDR2 as SNEGSKA (reference sequence). Between the trimmed V and J ends, which lost 3 bases and 7 bases, there was a span of 3 bases. The CDR3 runs 9 residues. CDR3 sequence: CSASGGYTF. In nucleotides, the CDR3 is TGCAGTGCTAGTGGTGGCTACACCTTC.

This clone was seen only once. In nucleotides, the CDR3 is TGTGCCAGCAGGTCGACAGGTCTGGATGAAAAACTGTTTTTT. It translates to CASRSTGLDEKLFF. The chain couples TRBV6-5 to TRBJ1-4, with TRBD1 as a possible D gene (6 bases). The germline V gene encodes CDR1 MNHEY and CDR2 SVGAGI. V lost 6 bases to trimming and J lost 6 bases, with 14 bases between them. CDR3 length: 14 amino acids.

The chain uses TRBV7-9 and TRBJ2-3; D is uncertain. Germline V gene sequence: CDR1 SEHNR, CDR2 FQNEAQ (reference sequence). The ends were cut back, 3 bases at V and 5 bases at J, with 12 bases in the middle. This CDR3 has 14 residues. Here the CDR3 reads CASSFGRVVDTQYF. The CDR3 DNA is TGTGCCAGCAGCTTCGGTCGGGTTGTAGATACGCAGTATTTT.

J is TRBJ1-2 and V is TRBV7-8; D perhaps matches TRBD1 (5 bases). The CDR3 is 13 amino acids. V was clipped by 2 bases and J by 7 bases, with 11 bases between them. CDR1 and CDR2 from the germline V gene are SGHVS and FQNEAQ. CDR3 residues: CASSLLRESGYTF. CDR3 in DNA: TGTGCCAGCAGCTTACTCAGGGAATCTGGCTACACCTTC.

J is TRBJ2-7 and V is TRBV6-5; TRBD1 or TRBD2 may be the D gene (7 bases each). V was clipped by 10 bases and J by 3 bases, with 19 bases between them. This CDR3 spans 14 amino acids. Germline lookup yields CDR1 MNHEY and CDR2 SVGAGI. CDR3 loop: CAIGPRGDSYEQYF. CDR3 bases: TGTGCCATCGGCCCCCGGGGGGACAGCTACGAGCAGTACTTC.

The chain joins TRBV5-1 to TRBJ2-7, with 8 bases identical to TRBD1. V lost 4 bases to trimming and J lost 5 bases; unmatched junction nucleotides: 11. This CDR3 contains 15 residues. CDR1 is SGHRS, CDR2 YFSETQ, per germline. CDR3 coding DNA: TGCGCCAGCAGCGTGGGGACAGGAAGAAGGAACGAGCAGTACTTC. Amino acid sequence: CASSVGTGRRNEQYF.

The chain couples TRBV5-1 to TRBJ2-1, with D possibly being TRBD2 (6 bases). V lost 3 bases, J lost 1 base, and 11 bases lay in between. The CDR3 contains 15 residues. The germline V gene encodes CDR1 SGHRS and CDR2 YFSETQ. The CDR3 DNA sequence: TGCGCCAGCAGCTACTCGGGAGCATCCTACAATGAGCAGTTCTTC. Its translation is CASSYSGASYNEQFF.

This sequence joins TRBV28 and TRBJ2-3; no firm D call. Trimming removed 6 bases from V and 2 bases from J, with 9 bases in between. Germline assignment: CDR1 MDHEN and CDR2 SYDVKM. CDR3 size: 13 residues. The chain's CDR3 is CASRHSNTDTQYF. As DNA, the CDR3 is TGTGCCAGCAGGCATAGCAACACAGATACGCAGTATTTT.

The rearrangement joins TRBV7-9 to TRBJ1-1, with D possibly being TRBD1 (5 bases). In germline, CDR1 is SEHNR, CDR2 FQNEAQ (reference sequence). V dropped 5 bases and J dropped 9 bases, with 13 bases sitting between them. CDR3 length equals 12 residues. CDR3 sequence reads: CASSNQGGKAFF. The DNA of the CDR3 is TGTGCCAGCAGCAACCAGGGAGGGAAAGCTTTCTTT.

The CDR3 loop is CASSVTGGNEQFF. The CDR3 nucleotides read TGTGCCAGCAGCGTCACAGGGGGCAATGAGCAGTTCTTC. The chain carries TRBV9 and TRBJ2-1; 8 nucleotides match TRBD1. The CDR3 has 13 amino acids. Trimming removed 2 bases from V and 6 bases from J; junction bases left unmatched: 1. Looked up from germline, CDR1 is SGDLS and CDR2 is YYNGEE.

This rearrangement joins TRBV9 to TRBJ2-5; D call uncertain. Trimming took 0 bases from V and 3 from J, leaving 9 bases between them. CDR1 is SGDLS and CDR2 is YYNGEE in the germline V gene. The CDR3 is 14 residues long. In nucleotides, the CDR3 is TGTGCCAGCAGCGTAGAGGTAGGGAAAGAGACCCAGTACTTC. It specifies CASSVEVGKETQYF.

The chain is built from TRBV6-5 and TRBJ1-2; 8 bases agree with TRBD1. Germline trimming cut 4 bases from V and 7 bases from J; bases unmatched to any gene: 5. This CDR3 spans 13 amino acids. CDR1 MNHEY and CDR2 SVGAGI come from the germline V gene. CDR3 in DNA: TGTGCCAGCAGTTTCGGACAGGGTAGTGGCTACACCTTC. Translating gives CASSFGQGSGYTF.

The CDR3 protein is CASSLSWPGMNTEAFF. CDR3 sequence (DNA): TGTGCCAGCAGTTTATCATGGCCAGGGATGAACACTGAAGCTTTCTTT. This chain uses TRBV27 with TRBJ1-1; TRBD1 is a possible D gene (5 bases). The CDR3 has 16 residues. Trimming shortened V by 0 bases and J by 0 bases, and 11 bases separated the two germline ends. CDR1 is MNHEY, CDR2 SMNVEV, per germline (reference sequence).

Only a few counts were recorded for this clone. J is TRBJ2-1 and V is TRBV2; the D gene is possibly TRBD2 (5 bases). V was cut by 5 bases and J by 0 bases, with 17 bases left in between. The CDR3 extends over 17 amino acids. The germline V gene has CDR1 SNHLY and CDR2 FYNNEI. CDR3 loop: CASSPPVAGSSYNEQFF. The CDR3 region has the DNA TGTGCCAGCAGTCCTCCGGTGGCGGGTAGCTCCTACAATGAGCAGTTCTTC.

CDR3 in amino acids: CASSRDREGDSPLHF. The CDR3 bases are TGTGCCAGCAGCCGAGACAGGGAGGGAGATTCACCCCTCCACTTT. The chain couples TRBV6-1 to TRBJ1-6; 7 bases match TRBD1. The germline V gene has CDR1 MNHNS and CDR2 SASEGT. Trimming took 6 bases from V and 8 from J; bases not matched to a gene: 10. The CDR3 spans 15 residues.